The 2 T cell receptor beta chains in this list originate from one sample, sequenced in a study of Graves' ophthalmopathy and Graves' hyperthyroidism. Amplification of the TCR beta CDR3 regions used RNA transcripts (as template). An opening RT-PCR round employed HTBI primers and preceded a second-round multiplex PCR. TCRdb processed the multiplex PCR reads anew with MiXCR; each CDR3 protein has one entry. The sample holds about 740,000 distinct CDR3 sequences, around 40% seen once. Material: peripheral blood. The receptors stem from an adult man with Graves' ophthalmopathy.

With respect to this clonotype: A read error may explain this, as a much larger clone is one base away. Here the CDR3 omits its conserved ending phenylalanine or tryptophan, so a read error is the likely source. V and J are TRBV7-6 and TRBJ2-7; weak D call: TRBD1 (6 bases). The CDR3 has 14 amino acids. V was cut by 1 base and J by 4 bases, with 11 bases left in between. Germline CDR1 SGHVS, CDR2 FNYEAQ. The CDR3 protein is CASSLGDTRYEQYL. CDR3 coding DNA: TGTGCCAGCAGCTTAGGGGACACTCGGTACGAGCAGTACCTC.

This clonotype was detected only once. J is TRBJ2-3 and V is TRBV6-2 or TRBV6-3; 7 nucleotides line up with TRBD2. The CDR3 loop spans 16 amino acids. Germline V gene lookup returns CDR1 MNHEY and CDR2 SVGEGT. V lost 5 bases and J lost 1; bases outside the gene matches: 9. CDR3 sequence (DNA): TGTGCCAGCAGTGAAGTTTTTGCGGGGGGCACAGATACGCAGTATTTT. This translates into CASSEVFAGGTDTQYF.